This T cell receptor (beta chain) emerged from a study of PD-1 and CTLA-4 blockade in melanoma. This table comes from immunoSEQ multiplex PCR, and its TCRdb copy is limited to in-frame clones, with some not included. The table shows 28,000 or so clones, with approximately 90% occurring only once. The specimen was CD8+ T cells from peripheral blood, collected from a patient given anti-PD-1 treatment. This TCR was recovered from a human donor with melanoma.

The DNA for the CDR3 is TGTGCCAGCAGGACTGTGGGGGTTGGGGAAAAACTGTTTTTT. Protein: CASRTVGVGEKLFF. The chain links TRBV28 to TRBJ1-4; tentatively, D is TRBD1 (5 bases). V lost 6 bases and J 8 bases, leaving 16 bases between the germline ends. Germline assignment: CDR1 MDHEN and CDR2 SYDVKM. The length of the CDR3 is 14 residues.